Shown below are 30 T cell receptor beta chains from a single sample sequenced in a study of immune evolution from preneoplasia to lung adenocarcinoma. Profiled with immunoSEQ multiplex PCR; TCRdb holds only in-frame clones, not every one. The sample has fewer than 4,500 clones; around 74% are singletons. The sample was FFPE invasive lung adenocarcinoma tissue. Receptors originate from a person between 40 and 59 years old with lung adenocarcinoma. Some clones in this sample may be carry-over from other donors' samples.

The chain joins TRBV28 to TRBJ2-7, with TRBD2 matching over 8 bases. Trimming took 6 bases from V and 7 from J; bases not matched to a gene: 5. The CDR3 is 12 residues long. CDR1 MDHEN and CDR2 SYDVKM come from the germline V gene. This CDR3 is CASSRRGREQYF. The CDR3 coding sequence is TGTGCCAGCAGCAGACGCGGGAGGGAGCAGTACTTC.

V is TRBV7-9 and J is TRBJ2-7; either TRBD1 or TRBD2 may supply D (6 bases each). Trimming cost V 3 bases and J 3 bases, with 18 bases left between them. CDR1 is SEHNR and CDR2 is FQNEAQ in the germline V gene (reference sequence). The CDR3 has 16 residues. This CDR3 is CASSLQGTASDYEQYF. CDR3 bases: TGTGCCAGCAGCTTGCAGGGGACCGCTAGCGACTACGAGCAGTACTTC.

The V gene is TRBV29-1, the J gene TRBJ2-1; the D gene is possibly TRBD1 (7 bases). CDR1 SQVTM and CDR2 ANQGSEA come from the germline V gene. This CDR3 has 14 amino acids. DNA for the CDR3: TGCTCACATACAGGGGTAGCGGCCTACAATGAGCAGTTCTTC. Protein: CSHTGVAAYNEQFF.

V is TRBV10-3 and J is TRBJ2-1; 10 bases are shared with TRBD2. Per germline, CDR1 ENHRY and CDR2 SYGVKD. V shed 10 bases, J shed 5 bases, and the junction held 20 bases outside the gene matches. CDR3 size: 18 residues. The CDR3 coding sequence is TGTGCCACTTCCGGGCGGCTAGCGGGAGCCCAATGGGACAATGAGCAGTTCTTC. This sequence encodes CATSGRLAGAQWDNEQFF.

CDR3 nucleotides: TGTGCCAGCAGTGTTCAAATAGCGGGAGGGTTAATCAATGAGCAGTTCTTC. This gives the protein CASSVQIAGGLINEQFF. This sequence joins TRBV2 and TRBJ2-1, with TRBD2 identical over 11 bases. This CDR3 is 17 amino acids long. Germline values: CDR1 SNHLY, CDR2 FYNNEI. V lost 4 bases and J lost 6; bases outside the gene matches: 11. The entire variable domain, with the rest obtained from reference TRBV2 and TRBJ2-1, is as follows: EPEVTQTPSHQVTQMGQEVILRCVPISNHLYFYWYRQILGQKVEFLVSFYNNEISEKSEIFDDQFSVERPDGSNFTLKIRSTKLEDSAMYFCASSVQIAGGLINEQFFGPGTRLTVL.

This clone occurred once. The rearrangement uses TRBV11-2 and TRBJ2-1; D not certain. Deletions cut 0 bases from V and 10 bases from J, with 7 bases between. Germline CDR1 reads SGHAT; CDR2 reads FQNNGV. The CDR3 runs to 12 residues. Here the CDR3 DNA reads TGTGCCAGCAGCTTAGACCTTGGCGAGCAGTTCTTC. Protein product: CASSLDLGEQFF.

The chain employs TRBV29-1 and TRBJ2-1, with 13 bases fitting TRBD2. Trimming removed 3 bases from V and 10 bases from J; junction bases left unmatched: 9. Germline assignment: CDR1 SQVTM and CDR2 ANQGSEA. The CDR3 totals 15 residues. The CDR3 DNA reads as TGCAGCGTTGACAGGGTGGGGACTAGCGGGAACGAGCAGTTCTTC. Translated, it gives CSVDRVGTSGNEQFF.

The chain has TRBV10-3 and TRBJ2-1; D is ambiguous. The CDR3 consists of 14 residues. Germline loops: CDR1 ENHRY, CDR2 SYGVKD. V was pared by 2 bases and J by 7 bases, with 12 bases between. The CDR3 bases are TGTGCCATCAGTGAGCTTAACCAGGCGAATGAGCAGTTCTTC. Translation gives CAISELNQANEQFF.

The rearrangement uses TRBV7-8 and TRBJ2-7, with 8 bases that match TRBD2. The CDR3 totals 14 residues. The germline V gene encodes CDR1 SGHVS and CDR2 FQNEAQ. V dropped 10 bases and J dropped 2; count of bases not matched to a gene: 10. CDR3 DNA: TGTGCCACCGCCTCACTAGCGGACCCCTACGAGCAGTACTTC. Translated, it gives CATASLADPYEQYF.

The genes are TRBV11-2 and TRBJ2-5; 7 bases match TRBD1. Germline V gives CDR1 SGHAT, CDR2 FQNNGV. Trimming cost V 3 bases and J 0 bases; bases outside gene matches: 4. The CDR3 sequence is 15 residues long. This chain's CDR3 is CASSLGDRDQETQYF. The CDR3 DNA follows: TGTGCCAGCAGCTTGGGAGACAGGGACCAAGAGACCCAGTACTTC.

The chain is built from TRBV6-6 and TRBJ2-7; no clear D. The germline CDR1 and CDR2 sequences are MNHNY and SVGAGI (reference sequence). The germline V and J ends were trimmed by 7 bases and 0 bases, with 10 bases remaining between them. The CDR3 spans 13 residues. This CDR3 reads CASKPQSSYEQYF. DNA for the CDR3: TGTGCCAGCAAACCCCAGAGCTCCTACGAGCAGTACTTC.

CDR3 coding DNA: TGTGCCAGCGCCCCAAAGGTCCGGGACAGGGGATACAATGAGCAGTTCTTC. It is translated as CASAPKVRDRGYNEQFF. The chain joins TRBV18 to TRBJ2-1, with 10 bases fitting TRBD1. J was trimmed by 4 bases and V by 8 bases; bases with no gene match: 14. CDR3 length: 17 amino acids. CDR1 is KGHSH and CDR2 is LQKENI in the germline V gene. Full variable domain (remainder filled in from reference TRBV18 and TRBJ2-1): NAGVMQNPRHLVRRRGQEARLRCSPMKGHSHVYWYRQLPEEGLKFMVYLQKENIIDESGMPKERFSAEFPKEGPSILRIQQVVRGDSAAYFCASAPKVRDRGYNEQFFGPGTRLTVL.

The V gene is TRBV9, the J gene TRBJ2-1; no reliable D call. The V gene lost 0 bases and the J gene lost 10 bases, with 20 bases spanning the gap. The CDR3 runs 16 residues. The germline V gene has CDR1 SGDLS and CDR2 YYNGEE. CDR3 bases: TGTGCCAGCAGCGTAGTCAGCTTCGGGCCCGAAGGGGAGCAGTTCTTC. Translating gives CASSVVSFGPEGEQFF.

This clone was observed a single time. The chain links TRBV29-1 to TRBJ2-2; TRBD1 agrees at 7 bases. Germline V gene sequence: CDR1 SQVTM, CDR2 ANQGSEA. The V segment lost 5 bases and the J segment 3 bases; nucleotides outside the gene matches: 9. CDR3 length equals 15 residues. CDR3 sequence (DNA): TGCAGCGTTAAACTTTCAGGGGGATACACCGGGGAGCTGTTTTTT. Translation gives CSVKLSGGYTGELFF.

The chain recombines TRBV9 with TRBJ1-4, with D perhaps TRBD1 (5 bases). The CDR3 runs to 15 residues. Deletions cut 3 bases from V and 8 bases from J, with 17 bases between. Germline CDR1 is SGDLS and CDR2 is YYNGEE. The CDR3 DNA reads TGTGCCAGCAGCGCCCAGGGCCTGAAGGGCGAAAAACTGTTTTTT. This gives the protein CASSAQGLKGEKLFF.

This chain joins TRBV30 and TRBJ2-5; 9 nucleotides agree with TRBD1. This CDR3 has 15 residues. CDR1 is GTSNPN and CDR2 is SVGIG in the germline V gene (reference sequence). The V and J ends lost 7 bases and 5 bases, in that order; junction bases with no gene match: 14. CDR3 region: CASRPGQGRQETQYF. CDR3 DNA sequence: TGTGCCTCTAGACCGGGACAGGGAAGACAGGAGACCCAGTACTTC.

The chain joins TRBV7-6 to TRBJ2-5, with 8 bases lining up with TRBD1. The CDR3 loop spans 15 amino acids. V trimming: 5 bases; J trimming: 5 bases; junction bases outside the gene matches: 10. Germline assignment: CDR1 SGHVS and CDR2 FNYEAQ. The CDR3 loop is CASSQMTGAGETQYF. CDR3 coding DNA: TGTGCCAGCAGCCAGATGACAGGGGCGGGGGAGACCCAGTACTTC.

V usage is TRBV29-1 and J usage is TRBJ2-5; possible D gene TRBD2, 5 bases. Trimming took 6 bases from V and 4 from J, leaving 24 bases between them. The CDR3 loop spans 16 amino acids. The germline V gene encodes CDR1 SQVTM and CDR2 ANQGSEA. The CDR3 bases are TGCAGCGTGACCATCACCTTTTTTGGAGGTCGAGAGACCCAGTACTTC. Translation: CSVTITFFGGRETQYF. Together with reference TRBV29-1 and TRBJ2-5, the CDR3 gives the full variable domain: SAVISQKPSRDICQRGTSLTIQCQVDSQVTMMFWYRQQPGQSLTLIATANQGSEATYESGFVIDKFPISRPNLTFSTLTVSNMSPEDSSIYLCSVTITFFGGRETQYFGPGTRLLVL.

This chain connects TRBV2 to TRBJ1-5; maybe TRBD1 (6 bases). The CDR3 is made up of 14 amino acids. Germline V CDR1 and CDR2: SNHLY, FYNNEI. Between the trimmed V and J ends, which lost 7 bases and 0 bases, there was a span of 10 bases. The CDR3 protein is CASKQGISNQPQHF. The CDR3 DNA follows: TGTGCCAGCAAACAGGGCATTAGCAATCAGCCCCAGCATTTT.

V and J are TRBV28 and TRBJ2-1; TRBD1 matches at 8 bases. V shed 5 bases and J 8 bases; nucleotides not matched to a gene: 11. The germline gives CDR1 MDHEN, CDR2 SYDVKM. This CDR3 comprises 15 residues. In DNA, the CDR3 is TGTGCCAGCAGTCCTCTGACAGGGGTGGTTGATGAGCAGTTCTTC. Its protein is CASSPLTGVVDEQFF.

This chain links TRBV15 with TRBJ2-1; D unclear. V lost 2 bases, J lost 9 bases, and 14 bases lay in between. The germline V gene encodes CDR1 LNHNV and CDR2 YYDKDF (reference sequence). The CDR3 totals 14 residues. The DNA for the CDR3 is TGTGCCACCAGCAGACAATATAAGGGAATTGAGCAGTTCTTC. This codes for CATSRQYKGIEQFF.

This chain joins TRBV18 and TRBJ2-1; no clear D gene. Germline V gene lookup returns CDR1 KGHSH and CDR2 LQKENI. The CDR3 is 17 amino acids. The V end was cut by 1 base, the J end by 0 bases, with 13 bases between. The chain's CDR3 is CASSPRLAEISYNEQFF. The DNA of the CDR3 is TGTGCCAGCTCACCACGGTTGGCGGAAATCTCCTACAATGAGCAGTTCTTC.

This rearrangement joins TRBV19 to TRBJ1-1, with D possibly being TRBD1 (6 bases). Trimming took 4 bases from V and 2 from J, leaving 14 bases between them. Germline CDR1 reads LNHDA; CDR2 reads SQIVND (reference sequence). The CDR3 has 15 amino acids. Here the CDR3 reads CASSRGHVLNTEAFF. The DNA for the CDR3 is TGTGCCAGTAGTAGGGGACACGTGCTTAACACTGAAGCTTTCTTT.

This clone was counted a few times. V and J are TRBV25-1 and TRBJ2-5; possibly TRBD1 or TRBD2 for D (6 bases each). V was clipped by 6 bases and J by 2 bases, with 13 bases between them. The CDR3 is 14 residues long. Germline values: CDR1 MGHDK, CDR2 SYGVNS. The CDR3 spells CASRGGGQQETQYF. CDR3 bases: TGTGCCAGCAGGGGGGGTGGACAGCAAGAGACCCAGTACTTC.

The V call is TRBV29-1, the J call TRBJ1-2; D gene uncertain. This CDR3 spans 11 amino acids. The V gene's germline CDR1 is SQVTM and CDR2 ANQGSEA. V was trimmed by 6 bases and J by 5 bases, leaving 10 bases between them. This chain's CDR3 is CSVWIEYGYTF. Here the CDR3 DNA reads TGCAGCGTCTGGATCGAGTATGGCTACACCTTC.

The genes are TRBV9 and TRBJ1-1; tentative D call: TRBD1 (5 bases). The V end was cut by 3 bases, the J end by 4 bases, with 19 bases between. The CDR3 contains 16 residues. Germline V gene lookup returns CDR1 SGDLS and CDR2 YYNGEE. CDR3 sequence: CASSARLGRGSTEAFF. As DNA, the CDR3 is TGTGCCAGCAGCGCCCGATTGGGACGGGGGAGCACTGAAGCTTTCTTT.

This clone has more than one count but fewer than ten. CDR3 in DNA: TGTGCCAGCAGTGGCACCTACGAGCAGTACTTC. Encoded protein: CASSGTYEQYF. The J gene is TRBJ2-7, the V gene TRBV2; D remains unclear. V was pared by 4 bases and J by 2 bases, with 3 bases between. Per germline, CDR1 SNHLY and CDR2 FYNNEI. CDR3 length: 11 residues.

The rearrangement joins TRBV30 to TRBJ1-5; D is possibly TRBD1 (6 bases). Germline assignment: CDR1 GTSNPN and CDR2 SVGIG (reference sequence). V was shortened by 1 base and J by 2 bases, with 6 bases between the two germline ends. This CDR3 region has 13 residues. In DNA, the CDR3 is TGTGCCTGGAGTGGACAGGGCAATCAGCCCCAGCATTTT. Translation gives CAWSGQGNQPQHF.

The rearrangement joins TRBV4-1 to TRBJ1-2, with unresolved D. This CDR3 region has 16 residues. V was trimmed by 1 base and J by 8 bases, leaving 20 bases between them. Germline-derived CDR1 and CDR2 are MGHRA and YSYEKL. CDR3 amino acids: CASSQAKGSETRGYTF. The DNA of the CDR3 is TGCGCCAGCAGCCAAGCAAAGGGCTCAGAGACCAGGGGCTACACCTTC.

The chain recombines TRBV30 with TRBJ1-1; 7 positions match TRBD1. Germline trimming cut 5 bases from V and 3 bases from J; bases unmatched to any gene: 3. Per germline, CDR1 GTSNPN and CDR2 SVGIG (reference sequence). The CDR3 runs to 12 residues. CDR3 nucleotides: TGTGCCTGGGGCGACAGGGACACTGAAGCTTTCTTT. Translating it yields CAWGDRDTEAFF.